Each of the 4 T cell receptor beta chains below was sequenced from the same sample in a study of neurological immune-mediated disorders. TCRdb independently ran MiXCR on the 5' RACE reads; one entry per CDR3 protein. This table holds tens of thousands of distinct CDR3 sequences, about 13% found once. Material: PBMCs. The receptors were gathered from a woman aged 60-75 years with HTLV-1-associated myelopathy (HAM/TSP).

This clonotype showed up many times. The V call is TRBV10-3, the J call TRBJ2-3; 8 bases line up with TRBD2. The V gene end was trimmed by 2 bases and the J gene end by 2 bases; junction bases not matched to a gene: 3. CDR1 is ENHRY, CDR2 SYGVKD, per germline. The CDR3 is made up of 15 amino acids. The CDR3 region is CAISEGTRITDTQYF. CDR3 in DNA: TGTGCCATCAGTGAGGGGACTAGAATCACAGATACGCAGTATTTT.

This clonotype has at least ten counts. The chain carries TRBV12-3 or TRBV12-4 and TRBJ1-5, with no clear D. Trimming shortened V by 2 bases and J by 6 bases, and 11 bases separated the two germline ends. This CDR3 is built from 14 residues. CDR3 in amino acids: CASSLTRAGQPQHF. Here the CDR3 DNA reads TGTGCCAGCAGTTTAACTAGGGCTGGTCAGCCCCAGCATTTT.

This clonotype showed up many times. J is TRBJ2-3 and V is TRBV7-2; 10 nucleotides match TRBD2. Germline V gives CDR1 SGHTA, CDR2 FQGNSA. This CDR3 has 15 residues. V trimming: 6 bases; J trimming: 2 bases; junction bases outside the gene matches: 5. The CDR3 loop reads CASRRGLAVTDTQYF. In DNA form, the CDR3 reads TGTGCCAGCAGGAGAGGACTAGCGGTCACAGATACGCAGTATTTT. The entire variable domain, with the rest obtained from reference TRBV7-2 and TRBJ2-3, is as follows: GAGVSQSPSNKVTEKGKDVELRCDPISGHTALYWYRQSLGQGLEFLIYFQGNSAPDKSGLPSDRFSAERTGGSVSTLTIQRTQQEDSAVYLCASRRGLAVTDTQYFGPGTRLTVL.

This clonotype was recorded many times. The chain recombines TRBV18 with TRBJ1-1, with a possible D match to TRBD1 (5 bases). The ends were cut back, 4 bases at V and 0 bases at J, with 12 bases in the middle. The CDR3 spans 15 residues. Germline-derived CDR1 and CDR2 are KGHSH and LQKENI. In DNA form, the CDR3 reads TGTGCCAGCTCACAAATCGGGACGATGAACACTGAAGCTTTCTTT. As protein: CASSQIGTMNTEAFF. Full variable domain (outside the CDR3, taken from reference TRBV18 and TRBJ1-1): NAGVMQNPRHLVRRRGQEARLRCSPMKGHSHVYWYRQLPEEGLKFMVYLQKENIIDESGMPKERFSAEFPKEGPSILRIQQVVRGDSAAYFCASSQIGTMNTEAFFGQGTRLTVV.